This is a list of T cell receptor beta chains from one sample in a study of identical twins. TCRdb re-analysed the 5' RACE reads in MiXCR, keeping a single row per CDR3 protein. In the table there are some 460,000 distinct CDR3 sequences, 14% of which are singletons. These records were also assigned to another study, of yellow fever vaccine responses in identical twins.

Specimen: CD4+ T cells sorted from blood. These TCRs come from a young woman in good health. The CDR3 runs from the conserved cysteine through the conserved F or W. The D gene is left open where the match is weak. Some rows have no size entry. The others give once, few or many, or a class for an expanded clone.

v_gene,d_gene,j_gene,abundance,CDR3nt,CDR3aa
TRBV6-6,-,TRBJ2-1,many,TGTGCCAGCAGCCAAGGTGAGCAGTTCTTC,CASSQGEQFF
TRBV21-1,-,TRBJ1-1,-,TGTGCCAGCAGCAAAGTTCTAAAGGTGGACACTGAAGCTTTCTTT,CASSKVLKVDTEAFF
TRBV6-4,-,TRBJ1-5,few,TGTGCCAGCAGTGAGTCCCCCACGGCCAATCAGCCCCAGCATTTT,CASSESPTANQPQHF
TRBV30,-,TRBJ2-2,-,TGTGCCTGGATTCGGCGGGGAGGTCGGACCGGGGAGCTGTTTTTT,CAWIRRGGRTGELFF
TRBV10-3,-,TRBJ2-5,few,TGTGCCAGTAATCGGGACCCAGGGGAGACCCAGTACTTC,CASNRDPGETQYF
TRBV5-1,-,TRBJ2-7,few,TGCGCCAGCAACCCGGGGCCGAACCCCGCTTACGAGCAGTACTTC,CASNPGPNPAYEQYF
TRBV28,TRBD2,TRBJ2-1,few,TGTGCCAGCAGTCTACTAGCGGTAAGACAGACTTACAATGAGCAGTTCTTC,CASSLLAVRQTYNEQFF
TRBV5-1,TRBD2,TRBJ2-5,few,TGCGCCAGCACCTCGAACGGGGGGGTCCAAGAGACCCAGTACTTC,CASTSNGGVQETQYF
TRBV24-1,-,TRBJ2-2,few,TGTGCCACTACTAAGACGAACACCGGGGAGCTGTTTTTT,CATTKTNTGELFF
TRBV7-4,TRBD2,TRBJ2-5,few,TGTGCCAGCAGCTTAACCGGGACTAGTAAAGAGACCCAGTACTTC,CASSLTGTSKETQYF
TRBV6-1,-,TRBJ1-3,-,TGTGCCAGCAGTCATAAGTACGAATCTGGAAACACCATATATTTT,CASSHKYESGNTIYF
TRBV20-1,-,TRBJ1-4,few,TGCAGTGCCCTTCGGCCGACAACTAATGAAAAACTGTTTTTT,CSALRPTTNEKLFF
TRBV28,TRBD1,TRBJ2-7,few,TGTGCCAGCACTACCCCTTCTGTATTTGTCGGGACAGGGTACTACGAGCAGTACTTC,CASTTPSVFVGTGYYEQYF
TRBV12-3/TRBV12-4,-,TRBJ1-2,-,TGTGCCAGCAGTTTAGCGGGTTCTAACTATGGCTACACCTTC,CASSLAGSNYGYTF
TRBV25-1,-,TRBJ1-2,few,TGTGCCAGCAGTGAGGGATTTGCAGGGCCCTCATCTCCTAACTATGGCTACACCTTC,CASSEGFAGPSSPNYGYTF
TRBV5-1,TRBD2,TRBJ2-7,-,TGCGCCAGCAGGGACTGGGGGACTAGCGGGCAGACTTCCTACGAGCAGTACTTC,CASRDWGTSGQTSYEQYF
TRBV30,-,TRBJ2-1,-,TGTGCGGCCGGGACCGGGGGTAGTAATGAGCAGTTCTTC,CAAGTGGSNEQFF
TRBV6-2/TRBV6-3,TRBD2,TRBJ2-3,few,TGTGCCAGCAGCCTCAATCGACTAGCGGGGCAAGTAACAGATACGCAGTATTTT,CASSLNRLAGQVTDTQYF
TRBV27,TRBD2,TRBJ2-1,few,TGTGCCACCCTACAGCGGACTAGCGGGAGGGGGATGAGTGAGCAGTTCTTC,CATLQRTSGRGMSEQFF
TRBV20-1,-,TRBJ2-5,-,TGCAGTGCCTACGGGGGAGTCGGAGAGACCCAGTACTTC,CSAYGGVGETQYF
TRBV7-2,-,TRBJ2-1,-,TGTGCCAGCAGCTTAGTTCTTCCCTGGAATGAGCAGTTCTTC,CASSLVLPWNEQFF
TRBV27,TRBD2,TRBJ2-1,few,TGTGCCAGCAGTTCGACTAGCGGGAGGGCCGGTGGGGACAATGAGCAGTTCTTC,CASSSTSGRAGGDNEQFF
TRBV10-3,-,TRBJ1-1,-,TGTGCCATCAGTGTCCTCGACAGGAACACTGAAGCTTTCTTT,CAISVLDRNTEAFF
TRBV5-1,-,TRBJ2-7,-,TGCGCCAGCAGCCAAGGGGGGGCAGGAGGGCTAGGCGAGCAGTACTTC,CASSQGGAGGLGEQYF
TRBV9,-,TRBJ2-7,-,TGTGCCAGCAGCGCACCGAACACCTACGAGCAGTACTTC,CASSAPNTYEQYF
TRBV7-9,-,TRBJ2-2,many,TGTGCCAGCAGCTTAGCGTTCGCTTCCGGGGAGCTGTTTTTT,CASSLAFASGELFF
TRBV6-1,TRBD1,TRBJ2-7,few,TGTGCCACGACGAGCCGACAGGGTAAGCACGAGCAGTACTTC,CATTSRQGKHEQYF
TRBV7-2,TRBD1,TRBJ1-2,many,TGTGCCAGCACAAGACAGGGGGGGCTCTATGGCTACACCTTC,CASTRQGGLYGYTF
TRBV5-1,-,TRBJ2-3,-,TGCGCCAGCAGCACCGGGAGATCGGAAGATACGCAGTATTTT,CASSTGRSEDTQYF
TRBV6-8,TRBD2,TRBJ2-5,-,TGTGCCAGCAGTTACCCCAGACTAGCGGGAAGCCAAGAGACCCAGTACTTC,CASSYPRLAGSQETQYF
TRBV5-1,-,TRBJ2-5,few,TGCGCCAGCAGCCGGGCACAGCAAGAGACCCAGTACTTC,CASSRAQQETQYF
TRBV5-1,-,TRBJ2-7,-,TGCGCCAGCAGCTTGGGAGGGGGAACCTCCTACGAGCAGTACTTC,CASSLGGGTSYEQYF
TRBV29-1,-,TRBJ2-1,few,TGCAGCGTTGTGGGAAAGTGGAGCTCCTACAATGAGCAGTTCTTC,CSVVGKWSSYNEQFF
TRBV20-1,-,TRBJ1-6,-,TGCAGTGCCAGACTTGGGAGAGATTCACCCCTCCACTTT,CSARLGRDSPLHF
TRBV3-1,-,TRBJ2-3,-,TGTGCCACCAGCCAAGATAGGGGCGGTGCCGGCACAGATACGCAGTATTTT,CATSQDRGGAGTDTQYF
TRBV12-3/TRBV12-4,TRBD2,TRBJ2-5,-,TGTGCCAGCAGTGTCAAGCGGGGGCAAGAGACCCAGTACTTC,CASSVKRGQETQYF
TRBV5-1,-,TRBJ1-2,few,TGCGCCAGCAGCTTGAGGGCAGGGTCCGAAGAGGGCTACACCTTC,CASSLRAGSEEGYTF